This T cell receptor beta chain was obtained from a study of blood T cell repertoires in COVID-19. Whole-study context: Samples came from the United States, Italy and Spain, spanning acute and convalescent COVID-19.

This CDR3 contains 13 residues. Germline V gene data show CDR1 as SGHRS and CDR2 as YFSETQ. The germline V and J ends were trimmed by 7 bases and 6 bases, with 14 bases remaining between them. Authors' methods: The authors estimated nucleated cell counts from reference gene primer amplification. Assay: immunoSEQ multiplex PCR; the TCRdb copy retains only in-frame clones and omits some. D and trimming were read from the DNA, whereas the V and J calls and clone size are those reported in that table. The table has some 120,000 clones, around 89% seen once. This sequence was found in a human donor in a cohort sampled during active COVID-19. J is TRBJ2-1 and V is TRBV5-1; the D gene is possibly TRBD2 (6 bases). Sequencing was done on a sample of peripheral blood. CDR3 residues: CASCFGGVNEQFF. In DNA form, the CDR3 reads TGCGCCAGCTGTTTCGGGGGAGTCAATGAGCAGTTCTTC. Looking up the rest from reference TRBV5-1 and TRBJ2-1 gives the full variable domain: KAGVTQTPRYLIKTRGQQVTLSCSPISGHRSVSWYQQTPGQGLQFLFEYFSETQRNKGNFPGRFSGRQFSNSRSEMNVSTLELGDSALYLCASCFGGVNEQFFGPGTRLTVL.